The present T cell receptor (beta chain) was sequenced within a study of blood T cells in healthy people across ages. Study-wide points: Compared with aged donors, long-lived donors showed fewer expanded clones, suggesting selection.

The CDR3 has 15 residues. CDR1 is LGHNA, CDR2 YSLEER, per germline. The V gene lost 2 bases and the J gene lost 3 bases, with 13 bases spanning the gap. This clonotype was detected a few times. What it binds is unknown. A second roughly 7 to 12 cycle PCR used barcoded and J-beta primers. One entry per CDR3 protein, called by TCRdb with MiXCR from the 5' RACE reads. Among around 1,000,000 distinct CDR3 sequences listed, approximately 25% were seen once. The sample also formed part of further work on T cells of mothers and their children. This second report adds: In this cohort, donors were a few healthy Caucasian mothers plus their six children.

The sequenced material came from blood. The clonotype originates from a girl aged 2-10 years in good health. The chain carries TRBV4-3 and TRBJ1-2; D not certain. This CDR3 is CASSQSPQSDYGYTF. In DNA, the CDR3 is TGCGCCAGCAGCCAATCCCCCCAGTCAGACTATGGCTACACCTTC.